The 17 T cell receptor beta chains below all came from one sample that was sequenced in a study of cytomegalovirus exposure and HLA in healthy donors. PCR employed 60 Vbeta and 13 Jbeta primers. Clones were read by immunoSEQ multiplex PCR, and TCRdb kept only the in-frame ones, dropping some. The data show about 120,000 clones, with roughly 17% seen just once and approximately 2.9% held by the top ten. Material: PBMCs. The receptors derive from a female donor in good health and CMV-seropositive.

V usage is TRBV28 and J usage is TRBJ2-7, with D uncertain. Germline V CDR1 and CDR2: MDHEN, SYDVKM. CDR3 length: 13 amino acids. The V end lost 3 bases, the J end lost 7 bases, and 13 bases lay between the germline ends. The CDR3 sequence is CASSLAEMREQYF. CDR3 DNA: TGTGCCAGCAGTTTGGCCGAGATGAGGGAGCAGTACTTC.

This chain uses TRBV19 with TRBJ2-7; 7 bases align to TRBD2. CDR1 is LNHDA and CDR2 is SQIVND in the germline V gene (reference sequence). Trimming cost V 9 bases and J 3 bases; bases outside gene matches: 8. The CDR3 has 13 residues. CDR3 loop: CASRGTTYYEQYF. The CDR3 nucleotides are TGTGCCAGCAGAGGGACTACCTACTACGAGCAGTACTTC.

A few counts support this clone. The genes are TRBV2 and TRBJ1-2; TRBD1 is a possible D gene (6 bases). The CDR3 runs to 16 residues. CDR1 SNHLY and CDR2 FYNNEI come from the germline V gene. Trimming removed 0 bases at V and 0 bases at J, with 11 bases between. CDR3 sequence: CASSEAHRVTNYGYTF. The CDR3 nucleotides are TGTGCCAGCAGTGAAGCCCACAGGGTCACTAACTATGGCTACACCTTC.

This clone has just a few counts. The chain is built from TRBV18 and TRBJ1-5, with 7 bases identical to TRBD1. The germline CDR1 and CDR2 sequences are KGHSH and LQKENI. This CDR3 has 13 residues. J lost 10 bases, V lost 6 bases, and 9 bases had no gene match. CDR3 nucleotide sequence: TGTGCCAGCTCGTTGGGACAGCCGGAACCCCAGCATTTT. It translates to CASSLGQPEPQHF.

There are a few counts of this clone. The chain employs TRBV28 and TRBJ2-2; 8 nucleotides align to TRBD1. This CDR3 region has 14 residues. CDR1 is MDHEN, CDR2 SYDVKM, per germline. The ends lost 2 bases at V and 6 bases at J; junction bases unmatched: 2. For the CDR3, the DNA is TGTGCCAGCAGTTTAGCAGGGGGCTCCGGGGAGCTGTTTTTT. Amino acid sequence: CASSLAGGSGELFF.

This clone was observed a handful of times. Written as DNA, the CDR3 is TGTGCCAGTAGTATTCCCCGGCACCCCGAAGCGAGCTCTGGAAACACCATATATTTT. Its translation is CASSIPRHPEASSGNTIYF. This chain uses TRBV19 with TRBJ1-3; D remains unclear. Trimming removed 3 bases from V and 0 bases from J, with 21 bases in between. In germline, CDR1 is LNHDA, CDR2 SQIVND (reference sequence). The CDR3 loop spans 19 amino acids.

This rearrangement joins TRBV25-1 to TRBJ1-5; 7 nucleotides line up with TRBD1. This CDR3 contains 15 residues. The V gene end was trimmed by 3 bases and the J gene end by 0 bases; junction bases not matched to a gene: 2. Germline lookup yields CDR1 MGHDK and CDR2 SYGVNS. In DNA, the CDR3 is TGTGCCAGCAGTGAGACAGGGTATAGCAATCAGCCCCAGCATTTT. Protein: CASSETGYSNQPQHF. The full variable domain, rest sourced from reference TRBV25-1 and TRBJ1-5, is EADIYQTPRYLVIGTGKKITLECSQTMGHDKMYWYQQDPGMELHLIHYSYGVNSTEKGDLSSESTVSRIRTEHFPLTLESARPSHTSQYLCASSETGYSNQPQHFGDGTRLSIL.

This clone was seen a few times. The chain recombines TRBV5-1 with TRBJ2-1, with 8 bases fitting TRBD2. Germline values: CDR1 SGHRS, CDR2 YFSETQ. The CDR3 length is 15 residues. The trim removed 5 bases at V and 7 bases at J, leaving 11 bases unmatched. The CDR3 nucleotides read TGCGCCAGCAGTACCGGGACTAGGACCCGGAATGAGCAGTTCTTC. It codes for CASSTGTRTRNEQFF.

This rearrangement joins TRBV5-1 to TRBJ1-5; possible D gene TRBD1, 5 bases. V was trimmed by 2 bases and J by 4 bases, leaving 10 bases between them. The CDR3 totals 14 residues. The V gene's germline CDR1 is SGHRS and CDR2 YFSETQ. As DNA, the CDR3 is TGCGCCAGCAGCTTTGGGCCAGGGAATCAGCCCCAGCATTTT. Encoded protein: CASSFGPGNQPQHF.

The chain has TRBV5-1 and TRBJ1-2; 7 bases are a match to TRBD1. Germline CDR1 and CDR2: SGHRS and YFSETQ. The CDR3 consists of 16 residues. Unmatched junction bases numbered 5, after V lost 0 bases and J lost 0 bases. The CDR3 loop is CASSLAGGNPNYGYTF. The CDR3 DNA sequence: TGCGCCAGCAGCTTGGCAGGGGGAAACCCTAACTATGGCTACACCTTC.

This clone came up a few times. V is TRBV30 and J is TRBJ1-6; 8 nucleotides align to TRBD1. This CDR3 contains 16 residues. J lost 3 bases, V lost 0 bases, and 4 bases had no gene match. Germline CDR1 and CDR2: GTSNPN and SVGIG (reference sequence). This chain's CDR3 is CAWSVSGTGYNSPLHF. The CDR3 region has the DNA TGTGCCTGGAGTGTATCCGGGACAGGCTATAATTCACCCCTCCACTTT.

In its sample, this clone was seen a few times. CDR3 residues: CASSEGGPSYNEQFF. In DNA, the CDR3 is TGTGCCAGCAGTGAAGGCGGGCCCTCCTACAATGAGCAGTTCTTC. V usage is TRBV2 and J usage is TRBJ2-1, with D tentatively TRBD2 (5 bases). The CDR3 extends over 15 amino acids. V gave up 1 base and J gave up 0 bases, with 7 bases separating them. CDR1 and CDR2 (germline): SNHLY, FYNNEI. The full variable domain, its missing parts supplied by reference TRBV2 and TRBJ2-1, is EPEVTQTPSHQVTQMGQEVILRCVPISNHLYFYWYRQILGQKVEFLVSFYNNEISEKSEIFDDQFSVERPDGSNFTLKIRSTKLEDSAMYFCASSEGGPSYNEQFFGPGTRLTVL.

The chain uses TRBV19 and TRBJ2-7; 8 positions agree with TRBD1. This CDR3 has 15 residues. V gave up 3 bases and J gave up 3 bases; unmatched junction bases: 7. CDR1 and CDR2 from the germline V gene are LNHDA and SQIVND (reference sequence). CDR3: CASSMARGPIYEQYF. In DNA form, the CDR3 reads TGTGCCAGTAGTATGGCCAGGGGGCCAATCTACGAGCAGTACTTC. The variable domain in full, with the rest retrieved from reference TRBV19 and TRBJ2-7, is DGGITQSPKYLFRKEGQNVTLSCEQNLNHDAMYWYRQDPGQGLRLIYYSQIVNDFQKGDIAEGYSVSREKKESFPLTVTSAQKNPTAFYLCASSMARGPIYEQYFGPGTRLTVT.

V is TRBV29-1 and J is TRBJ2-3; D may be TRBD1 (6 bases). The CDR3 loop spans 13 amino acids. V was cut by 0 bases and J by 8 bases, with 12 bases left in between. Germline CDR1 SQVTM, CDR2 ANQGSEA. The CDR3 nucleotides read TGCAGCGTTGAAGACAGGGGCATCGCTACGCAGTATTTT. Amino acids: CSVEDRGIATQYF.

The chain uses TRBV28 and TRBJ2-7; 9 nucleotides align to TRBD2. CDR1 is MDHEN and CDR2 is SYDVKM in the germline V gene. CDR3 length: 15 residues. V was pared by 5 bases and J by 0 bases, with 5 bases of the junction left unmatched. The CDR3 spells CASSLSGRGSYEQYF. In nucleotides, the CDR3 is TGTGCCAGCAGTCTTAGCGGGAGAGGCTCCTACGAGCAGTACTTC.

This clone was found a few times. The chain couples TRBV7-8 to TRBJ1-2, with D tentatively TRBD1 (6 bases). Germline lookup yields CDR1 SGHVS and CDR2 FQNEAQ. The ends were cut back, 4 bases at V and 8 bases at J, with 11 bases in the middle. The CDR3 sequence is 12 residues long. The CDR3 here is CASSYSQGGYTF. The CDR3 DNA reads TGTGCCAGCAGCTACTCACAGGGCGGCTACACCTTC.

The V call is TRBV9, the J call TRBJ1-1; TRBD1 aligns across 8 bases. Trimming removed 4 bases from V and 6 bases from J; junction bases left unmatched: 8. The CDR3 spans 14 residues. CDR1 and CDR2 from the germline V gene are SGDLS and YYNGEE. Here the CDR3 reads CASSLRGQAAEAFF. For the CDR3, the DNA is TGTGCCAGCAGCCTACGGGGACAGGCTGCTGAAGCTTTCTTT.